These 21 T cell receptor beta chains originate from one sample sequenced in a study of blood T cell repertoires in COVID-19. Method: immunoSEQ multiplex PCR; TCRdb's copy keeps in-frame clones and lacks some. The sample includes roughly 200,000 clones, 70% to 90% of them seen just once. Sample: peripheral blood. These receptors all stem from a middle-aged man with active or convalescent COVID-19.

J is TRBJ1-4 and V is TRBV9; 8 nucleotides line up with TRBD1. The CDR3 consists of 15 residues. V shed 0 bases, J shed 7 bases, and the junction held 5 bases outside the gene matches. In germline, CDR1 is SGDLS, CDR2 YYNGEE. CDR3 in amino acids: CASSVEGQGGEKLFF. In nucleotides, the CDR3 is TGTGCCAGCAGCGTAGAAGGACAGGGCGGTGAAAAACTGTTTTTT.

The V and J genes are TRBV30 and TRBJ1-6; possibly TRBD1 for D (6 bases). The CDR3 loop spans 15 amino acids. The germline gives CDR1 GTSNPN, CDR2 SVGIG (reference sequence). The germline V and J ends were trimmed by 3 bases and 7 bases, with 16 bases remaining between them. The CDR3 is CAWSSPPGVNSPLHF. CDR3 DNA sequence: TGTGCCTGGAGCTCGCCGCCAGGGGTCAATTCACCCCTCCACTTT.

CDR3 loop: CASSQDRGHDTQYF. DNA for the CDR3: TGCGCCAGCAGCCAGGACAGGGGGCATGATACGCAGTATTTT. The chain joins TRBV4-3 to TRBJ2-3; TRBD1 matches 11 bases. The CDR3 is 14 residues long. The V and J ends lost 3 bases and 6 bases, in that order; junction bases with no gene match: 2. Germline values: CDR1 LGHNA, CDR2 YSLEER.

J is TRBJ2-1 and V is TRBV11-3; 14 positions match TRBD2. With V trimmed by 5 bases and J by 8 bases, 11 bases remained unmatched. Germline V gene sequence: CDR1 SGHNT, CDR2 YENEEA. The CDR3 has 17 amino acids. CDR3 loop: CASSPWTSGGRDDEQFF. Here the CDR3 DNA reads TGTGCCAGCAGCCCATGGACTAGCGGGGGGAGAGATGATGAGCAGTTCTTC.

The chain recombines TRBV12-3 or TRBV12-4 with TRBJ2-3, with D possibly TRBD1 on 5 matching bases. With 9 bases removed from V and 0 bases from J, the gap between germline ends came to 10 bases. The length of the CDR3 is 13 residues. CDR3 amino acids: CASDSSSTDTQYF. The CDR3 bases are TGTGCCAGTGACAGTTCGAGCACAGATACGCAGTATTTT.

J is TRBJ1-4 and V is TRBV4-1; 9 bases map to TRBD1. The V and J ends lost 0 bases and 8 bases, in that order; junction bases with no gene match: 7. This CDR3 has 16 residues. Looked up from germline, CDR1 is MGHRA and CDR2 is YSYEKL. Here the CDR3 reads CASSQDGGTGYEKLFF. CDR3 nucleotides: TGCGCCAGCAGCCAAGACGGCGGGACAGGGTACGAAAAACTGTTTTTT.

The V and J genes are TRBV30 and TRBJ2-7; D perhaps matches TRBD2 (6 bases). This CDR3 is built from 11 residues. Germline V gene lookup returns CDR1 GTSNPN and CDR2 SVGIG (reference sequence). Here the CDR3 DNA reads TGTGCTGGGGGGACCTCCTACGAGCAGTACTTC. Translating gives CAGGTSYEQYF.

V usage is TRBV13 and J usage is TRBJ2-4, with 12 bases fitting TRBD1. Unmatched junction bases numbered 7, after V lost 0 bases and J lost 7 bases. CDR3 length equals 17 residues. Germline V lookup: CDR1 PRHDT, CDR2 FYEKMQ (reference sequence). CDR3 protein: CASSLGGTGGARNIQYF. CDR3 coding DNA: TGTGCCAGCAGCTTAGGGGGGACAGGGGGCGCTCGGAACATTCAGTACTTC.

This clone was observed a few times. Written as DNA, the CDR3 is TGCGCCAGCAGTTCCGGGGAAGAAGCTTTCTTT. This sequence encodes CASSSGEEAFF. The V call is TRBV10-1, the J call TRBJ1-1; D not resolved. The CDR3 loop spans 11 amino acids. CDR1 is WNHNN, CDR2 SYGVQD, per germline (reference sequence). V was clipped by 5 bases and J by 8 bases, with 9 bases between them.

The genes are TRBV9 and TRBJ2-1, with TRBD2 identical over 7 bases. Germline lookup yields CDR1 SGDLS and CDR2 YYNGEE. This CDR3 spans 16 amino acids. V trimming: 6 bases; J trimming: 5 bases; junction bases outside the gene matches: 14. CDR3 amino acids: CASNDERRELNNEQFF. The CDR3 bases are TGTGCCAGCAACGATGAGAGGCGGGAGCTCAACAATGAGCAGTTCTTC. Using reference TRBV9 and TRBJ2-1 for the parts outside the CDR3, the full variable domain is DSGVTQTPKHLITATGQRVTLRCSPRSGDLSVYWYQQSLDQGLQFLIQYYNGEERAKGNILERFSAQQFPDLHSELNLSSLELGDSALYFCASNDERRELNNEQFFGPGTRLTVL.

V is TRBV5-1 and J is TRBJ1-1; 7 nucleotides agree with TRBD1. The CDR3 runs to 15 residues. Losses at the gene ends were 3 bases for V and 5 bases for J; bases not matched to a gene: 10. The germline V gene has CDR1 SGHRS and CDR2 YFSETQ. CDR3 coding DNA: TGCGCCAGCAGCTCGGCACAGGGGAAAAGGACTGAAGCTTTCTTT. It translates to CASSSAQGKRTEAFF.

CDR3 sequence: CASSETSDTQYF. In nucleotides, the CDR3 is TGTGCCAGCAGTGAAACTTCAGATACGCAGTATTTT. The chain uses TRBV2 and TRBJ2-3; D is ambiguous. CDR1 and CDR2 (germline): SNHLY, FYNNEI. This CDR3 spans 12 amino acids. Deletions cut 2 bases from V and 4 bases from J, with 4 bases between. The variable domain in full, completed from reference TRBV2 and TRBJ2-3, reads EPEVTQTPSHQVTQMGQEVILRCVPISNHLYFYWYRQILGQKVEFLVSFYNNEISEKSEIFDDQFSVERPDGSNFTLKIRSTKLEDSAMYFCASSETSDTQYFGPGTRLTVL.

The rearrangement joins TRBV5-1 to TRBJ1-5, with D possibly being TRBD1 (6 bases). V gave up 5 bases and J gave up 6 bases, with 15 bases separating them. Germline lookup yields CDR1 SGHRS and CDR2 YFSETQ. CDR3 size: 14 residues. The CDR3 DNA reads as TGCGCCAGCAGTGAGACAGGCCCCTCTCAGCCCCAGCATTTT. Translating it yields CASSETGPSQPQHF.

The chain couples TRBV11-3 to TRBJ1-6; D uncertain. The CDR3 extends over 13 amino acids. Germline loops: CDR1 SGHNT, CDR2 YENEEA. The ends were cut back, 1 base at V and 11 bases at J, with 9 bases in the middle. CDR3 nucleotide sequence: TGTGCCAGCAGCTTAGGTCTCCGTCCACCCCTCCACTTT. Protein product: CASSLGLRPPLHF.

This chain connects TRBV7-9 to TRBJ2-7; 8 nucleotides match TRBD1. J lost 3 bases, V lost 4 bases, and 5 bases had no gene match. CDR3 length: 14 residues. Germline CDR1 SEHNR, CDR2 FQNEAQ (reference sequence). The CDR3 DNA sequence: TGTGCCAGCAGCTCGGGACAGGCCATCTACGAGCAGTACTTC. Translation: CASSSGQAIYEQYF.

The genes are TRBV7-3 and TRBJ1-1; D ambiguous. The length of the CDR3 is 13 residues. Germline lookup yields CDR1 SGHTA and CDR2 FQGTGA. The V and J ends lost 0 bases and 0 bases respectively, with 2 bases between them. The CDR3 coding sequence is TGTGCCAGCAGCTTAACCGTGAACACTGAAGCTTTCTTT. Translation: CASSLTVNTEAFF.

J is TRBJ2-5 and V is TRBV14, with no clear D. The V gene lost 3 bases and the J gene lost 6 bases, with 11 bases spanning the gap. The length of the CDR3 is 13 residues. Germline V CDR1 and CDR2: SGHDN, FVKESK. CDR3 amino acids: CASSQLGWQTQYF. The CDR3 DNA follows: TGTGCCAGCAGCCAGCTAGGATGGCAGACCCAGTACTTC.

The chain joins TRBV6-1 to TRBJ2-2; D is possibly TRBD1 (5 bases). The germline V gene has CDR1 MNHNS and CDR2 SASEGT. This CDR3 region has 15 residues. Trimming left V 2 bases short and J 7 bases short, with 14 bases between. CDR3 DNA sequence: TGTGCCAGCAGTGAAAAGGCAGGGTCAGTCGGGGAGCTGTTTTTT. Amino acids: CASSEKAGSVGELFF.

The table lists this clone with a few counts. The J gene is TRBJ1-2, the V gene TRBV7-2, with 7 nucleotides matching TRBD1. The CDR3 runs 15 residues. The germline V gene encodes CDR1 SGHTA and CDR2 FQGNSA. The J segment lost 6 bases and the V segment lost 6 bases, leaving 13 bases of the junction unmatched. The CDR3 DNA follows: TGTGCCAGCAGTACCCAGGGGGTCCTACATGATGGCTACACCTTC. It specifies CASSTQGVLHDGYTF.

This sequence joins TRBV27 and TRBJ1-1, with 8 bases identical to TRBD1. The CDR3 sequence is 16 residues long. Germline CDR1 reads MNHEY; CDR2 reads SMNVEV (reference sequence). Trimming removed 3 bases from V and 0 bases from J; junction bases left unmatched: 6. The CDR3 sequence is CASSFLGQGMNTEAFF. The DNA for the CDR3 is TGTGCCAGCAGTTTCCTCGGACAGGGCATGAACACTGAAGCTTTCTTT.

Here the CDR3 reads CASSPLTVLNSPLHF. The CDR3 bases are TGTGCCAGCAGCCCCTTAACTGTGCTTAATTCACCCCTCCACTTT. The chain links TRBV7-6 to TRBJ1-6; D is ambiguous. There are 15 residues in the CDR3. Germline values: CDR1 SGHVS, CDR2 FNYEAQ. V was pared by 5 bases and J by 6 bases, with 14 bases between.